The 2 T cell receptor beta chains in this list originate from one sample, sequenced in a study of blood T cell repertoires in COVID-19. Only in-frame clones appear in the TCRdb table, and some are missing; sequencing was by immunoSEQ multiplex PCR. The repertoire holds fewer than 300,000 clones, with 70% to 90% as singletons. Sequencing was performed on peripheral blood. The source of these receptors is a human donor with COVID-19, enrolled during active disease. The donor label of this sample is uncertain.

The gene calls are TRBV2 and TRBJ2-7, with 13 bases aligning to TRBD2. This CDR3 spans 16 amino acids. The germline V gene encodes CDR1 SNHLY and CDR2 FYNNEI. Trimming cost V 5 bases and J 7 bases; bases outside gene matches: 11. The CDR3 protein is CASSPPRTSGRREQYF. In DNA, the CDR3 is TGTGCCAGCAGTCCACCGCGGACTAGCGGGAGACGGGAGCAGTACTTC.

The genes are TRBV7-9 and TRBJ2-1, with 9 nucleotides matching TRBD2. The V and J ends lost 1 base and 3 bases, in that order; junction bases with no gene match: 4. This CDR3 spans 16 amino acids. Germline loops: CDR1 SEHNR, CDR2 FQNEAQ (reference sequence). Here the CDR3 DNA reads TGTGCCAGCAGCTTAGTACTAGCGGGCAACTACAATGAGCAGTTCTTC. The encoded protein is CASSLVLAGNYNEQFF.